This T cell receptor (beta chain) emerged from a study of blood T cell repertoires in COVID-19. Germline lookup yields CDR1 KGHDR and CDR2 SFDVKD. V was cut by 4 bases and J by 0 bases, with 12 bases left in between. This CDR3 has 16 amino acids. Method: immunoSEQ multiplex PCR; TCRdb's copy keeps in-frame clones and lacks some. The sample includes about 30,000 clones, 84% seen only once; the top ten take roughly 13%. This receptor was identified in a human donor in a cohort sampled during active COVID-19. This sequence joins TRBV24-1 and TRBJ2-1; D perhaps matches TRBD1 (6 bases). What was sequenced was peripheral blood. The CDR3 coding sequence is TGTGCCACCAGTGACCGGACAGCCAGCTCCTACAATGAGCAGTTCTTC. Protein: CATSDRTASSYNEQFF.